The TCR beta chain described here comes from a study of blood T cell repertoires in COVID-19. The CDR3 contains 16 residues. V dropped 1 base and J dropped 4; count of bases not matched to a gene: 7. Germline lookup yields CDR1 LNHDA and CDR2 SQIVND (reference sequence). Per the authors' pipeline: Reference gene primer amplification gave estimated nucleated cell counts. Libraries were prepared by immunoSEQ multiplex PCR; TCRdb keeps only in-frame clonotypes and omits some of them. V, J and clone size were drawn from that table, and D and trimming were deduced from the DNA. The sample has 130,000 to 150,000 clones; over 75% are singletons.

The sequence was obtained from a man aged 65-85 years with acute or convalescent COVID-19. This chain joins TRBV19 and TRBJ2-5; 9 nucleotides match TRBD1. The source material was peripheral blood. The CDR3 DNA follows: TGTGCCAGTAGTATAGTAGGGACAGGGATGACAGAGACCCAGTACTTC. Translating it yields CASSIVGTGMTETQYF.